Shown below are 12 T cell receptor beta chains from a single sample sequenced in a study of shared clonotypes between healthy human individuals (dated by TCRdb to the early 2020s). Library prep was done by the immunoSEQ multiplex PCR assay. Here the immuneACCESS table is served through TCRdb, limited to in-frame sequences with V and J called. Missing clones are a known gap in these copies; in checked studies unresolved V genes cover under half, and the rest lacks a known reason. Counted in this sample were 2 million to 2.5 million clones; approximately 90% of them appeared once. In total, the top ten clones hold around 0.38% of the sample. The source material was naive CD4+ T cells from PBMCs. The cell subset or site label for this specimen denotes: CD45RA+ positively selected. The source is a man in his late teens or twenties in good health. Some clones in this sample may be carry-over from other donors' samples.

This sequence joins TRBV4-2 and TRBJ1-1, with TRBD1 matching over 8 bases. The CDR3 loop spans 15 amino acids. The J segment lost 1 base and the V segment lost 5 bases, leaving 6 bases of the junction unmatched. Germline CDR1 is LGHNA and CDR2 is YNFKEQ. CDR3 protein: CASSSQGDGNTEAFF. The CDR3, as DNA: TGTGCCAGCAGCTCACAGGGGGATGGGAACACTGAAGCTTTCTTT.

Comments on this clone: This specimen includes other DNA sequences encoding the same CDR3. This chain uses TRBV14 with TRBJ1-2; D uncertain. V lost 0 bases, J lost 8 bases, and 4 bases lay in between. The germline V gene encodes CDR1 SGHDN and CDR2 FVKESK. This CDR3 has 11 residues. CDR3 DNA sequence: TGTGCCAGCAGCCAAGATGGCGGCTACACCTTC. Translated: CASSQDGGYTF.

The V call is TRBV4-1, the J call TRBJ2-3, with D possibly matching TRBD1 (5 bases). V gave up 1 base and J gave up 5 bases, with 7 bases separating them. The germline gives CDR1 MGHRA, CDR2 YSYEKL. The CDR3 is made up of 13 amino acids. CDR3 residues: CASSQGQGDTQYF. Here the CDR3 DNA reads TGCGCCAGCAGCCAAGGGCAGGGAGATACGCAGTATTTT.

The V and J genes are TRBV15 and TRBJ2-1, with D possibly being TRBD1 (5 bases). The CDR3 runs to 16 residues. Trimming took 3 bases from V and 4 from J, leaving 16 bases between them. CDR1 and CDR2 (germline): LNHNV, YYDKDF (reference sequence). The CDR3 DNA reads TGTGCCACCAGCAGCCGATTAGGGGTTGGGTACAATGAGCAGTTCTTC. Amino acid sequence: CATSSRLGVGYNEQFF.

The chain joins TRBV6-1 to TRBJ2-7, with 8 positions matching TRBD2. The germline gives CDR1 MNHNS, CDR2 SASEGT. The CDR3 consists of 17 residues. The V segment lost 2 bases and the J segment 1 base; nucleotides outside the gene matches: 10. CDR3 region: CASSERLAGILSYEQYF. For the CDR3, the DNA is TGTGCCAGCAGTGAAAGGTTAGCGGGAATCTTGTCCTACGAGCAGTACTTC.

V and J are TRBV7-2 and TRBJ1-3, with TRBD1 matching 7 bases. Germline V CDR1 and CDR2: SGHTA, FQGNSA. This CDR3 comprises 17 residues. Trimming at V came to 3 bases and at J to 0 bases, leaving 8 bases not matched to a gene. For the CDR3, the DNA is TGTGCCAGCAGCTTCTGGACAGGAGACCGCTCTGGAAACACCATATATTTT. Amino acids: CASSFWTGDRSGNTIYF.

This rearrangement joins TRBV5-6 to TRBJ1-1, with D unresolved. This CDR3 region has 15 residues. Trimming removed 4 bases from V and 1 base from J, with 14 bases in between. Germline V lookup: CDR1 SGHDT, CDR2 YYEEEE. The CDR3 coding sequence is TGTGCCAGCAGCGGCAAGGGCCTCGGGAACACTGAAGCTTTCTTT. It codes for CASSGKGLGNTEAFF.

This clone was recorded only once. The chain couples TRBV7-9 to TRBJ1-5; a weak D match, TRBD1 (5 bases). Trimming removed 4 bases from V and 4 bases from J, with 14 bases in between. Per the germline V gene, CDR1 is SEHNR and CDR2 is FQNEAQ (reference sequence). The CDR3 has 15 residues. CDR3 DNA: TGTGCCAGCAGCTGGGGGATTACGGGGAATCAGCCCCAGCATTTT. This sequence encodes CASSWGITGNQPQHF.

The rearrangement links TRBV5-4 to TRBJ2-7; 10 nucleotides match TRBD2. The junction had 3 bases not matched to a gene; V was cut back by 0 bases and J by 3 bases. The CDR3 is 15 amino acids. CDR1 and CDR2 (germline): SGHNT, YYREEE (reference sequence). CDR3 amino acids: CASSLETSGYYEQYF. DNA of the CDR3: TGTGCCAGCAGCTTGGAGACTAGCGGGTACTACGAGCAGTACTTC. The entire variable domain, with the rest obtained from reference TRBV5-4 and TRBJ2-7, is as follows: ETGVTQSPTHLIKTRGQQVTLRCSSQSGHNTVSWYQQALGQGPQFIFQYYREEENGRGNFPPRFSGLQFPNYSSELNVNALELDDSALYLCASSLETSGYYEQYFGPGTRLTVT.

The chain uses TRBV19 and TRBJ2-1; TRBD2 matches 13 bases. The CDR3 spans 15 residues. Germline V CDR1 and CDR2: LNHDA, SQIVND (reference sequence). V dropped 9 bases and J dropped 5; count of bases not matched to a gene: 7. The CDR3: CASRDGLAGDNEQFF. The CDR3 DNA follows: TGTGCCAGCCGAGACGGACTAGCGGGGGACAATGAGCAGTTCTTC.

This rearrangement joins TRBV9 to TRBJ1-2; D perhaps matches TRBD1 (5 bases). Trimming removed 5 bases at V and 5 bases at J, with 19 bases between. Germline V gene lookup returns CDR1 SGDLS and CDR2 YYNGEE. The CDR3 is 15 amino acids. The CDR3 spells CASRNGHGAPYGYTF. The CDR3 nucleotides are TGTGCCAGCAGAAATGGACACGGAGCGCCTTATGGCTACACCTTC.

This clone has only one observation. The V and J genes are TRBV28 and TRBJ2-4; 7 nucleotides line up with TRBD2. This CDR3 is 13 amino acids long. Germline CDR1 is MDHEN and CDR2 is SYDVKM. Germline trimming cut 1 base from V and 7 bases from J; bases unmatched to any gene: 1. The CDR3 DNA sequence: TGTGCCAGCAGTTTATTGGGGGGGAACATTCAGTACTTC. Encoded protein: CASSLLGGNIQYF. The entire variable domain, with the rest obtained from reference TRBV28 and TRBJ2-4, is as follows: DVKVTQSSRYLVKRTGEKVFLECVQDMDHENMFWYRQDPGLGLRLIYFSYDVKMKEKGDIPEGYSVSREKKERFSLILESASTNQTSMYLCASSLLGGNIQYFGAGTRLSVL.